This paragraph covers one T cell receptor (beta chain) sequence. Its antigen is as yet unknown. The data stem from a study of regulatory T cells in long-lasting Graves disease. Study-wide points: Reduced TCR diversity was observed in persistent Graves' patients versus newly diagnosed patients.

Time point specified: newly diagnosed GD, antithyroid drugs for less than 3 months. Generation of the TCR library employed RNA extracted from PBMCs. Library construction for TCR beta used iRepertoire HTBI primers and Arm-PCR of CDR3 regions. In TCRdb, the multiplex PCR reads were re-called with MiXCR into one record per CDR3 protein. Here the sample spans 350,000 to 450,000 distinct CDR3 sequences, 15% being singletons. These same data were also listed under a study on T cells in Graves' hyperthyroidism and ophthalmopathy. That source reports: The diagnostic basis comprised clinical symptoms, serum thyroxine and TRAb, thyroid ultrasound and orbital computed tomography. In the first-round RT-PCR of the TCR CDR3, the HTBI primer set was used.

The specimen was peripheral blood mononuclear cells (PBMCs), collected at new diagnosis, from a patient treated with antithyroid drugs. The sequence was collected from a middle-aged woman with Graves disease.

The DNA of the CDR3 is TGCAGTGCTAGAGATCTGGACAGACTCTCCTACGAGCAGTACTTC. Protein product: CSARDLDRLSYEQYF. This sequence joins TRBV20-1 and TRBJ2-7, with D possibly being TRBD1 (6 bases). Trimming left V 0 bases short and J 0 bases short, with 12 bases between. CDR3 size: 15 residues. Germline CDR1 DFQATT, CDR2 SNEGSKA (reference sequence).